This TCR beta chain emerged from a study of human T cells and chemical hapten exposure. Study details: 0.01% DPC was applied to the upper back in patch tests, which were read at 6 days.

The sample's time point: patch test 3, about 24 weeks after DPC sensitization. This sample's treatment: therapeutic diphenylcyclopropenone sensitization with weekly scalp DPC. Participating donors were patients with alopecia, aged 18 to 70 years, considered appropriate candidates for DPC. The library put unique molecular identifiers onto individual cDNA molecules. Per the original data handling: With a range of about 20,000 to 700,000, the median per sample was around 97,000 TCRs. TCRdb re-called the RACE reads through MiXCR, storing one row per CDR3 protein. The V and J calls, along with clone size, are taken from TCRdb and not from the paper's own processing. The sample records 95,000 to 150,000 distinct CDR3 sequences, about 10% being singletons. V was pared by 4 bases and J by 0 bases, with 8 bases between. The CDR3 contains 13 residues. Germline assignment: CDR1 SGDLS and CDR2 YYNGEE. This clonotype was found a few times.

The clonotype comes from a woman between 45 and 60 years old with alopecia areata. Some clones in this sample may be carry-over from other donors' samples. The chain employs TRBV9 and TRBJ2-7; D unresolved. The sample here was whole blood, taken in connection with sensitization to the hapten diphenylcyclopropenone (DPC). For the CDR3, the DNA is TGTGCCAGCAGCTCCAGCAGCTCCTACGAGCAGTACTTC. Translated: CASSSSSSYEQYF.